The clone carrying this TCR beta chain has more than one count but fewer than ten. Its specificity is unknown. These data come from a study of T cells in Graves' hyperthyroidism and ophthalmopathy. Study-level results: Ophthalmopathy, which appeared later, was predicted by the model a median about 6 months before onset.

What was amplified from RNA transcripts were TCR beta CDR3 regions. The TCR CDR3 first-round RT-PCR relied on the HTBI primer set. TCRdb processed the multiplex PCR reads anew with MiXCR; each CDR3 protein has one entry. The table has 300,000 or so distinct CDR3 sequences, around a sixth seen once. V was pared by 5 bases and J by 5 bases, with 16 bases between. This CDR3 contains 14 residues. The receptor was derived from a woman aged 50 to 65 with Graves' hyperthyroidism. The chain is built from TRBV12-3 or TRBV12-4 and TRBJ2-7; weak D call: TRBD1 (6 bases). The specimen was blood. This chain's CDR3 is CASSAQGFMDEQYF. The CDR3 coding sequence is TGTGCCAGCAGTGCTCAGGGGTTCATGGACGAGCAGTACTTC.